This T cell receptor beta chain was sequenced in a study of cytomegalovirus exposure and HLA in healthy donors. Use of 60 Vbeta and 13 Jbeta primers characterized the PCR. Sequenced by immunoSEQ multiplex PCR; TCRdb stores in-frame clones only, minus some. The data contain about 200,000 clones, roughly nine tenths of them singletons. The sample comprised PBMCs. This receptor was obtained from a boy between 2 and 15 years old in good health and CMV-seronegative.

The CDR3 here is CASSRTFSSYEQYF. DNA of the CDR3: TGCGCCAGCAGCCGGACTTTTAGCTCCTACGAGCAGTACTTC. The V gene is TRBV5-1, the J gene TRBJ2-7, with a tentative D call TRBD2 (5 bases). This CDR3 has 14 amino acids. Trimming pared 4 bases from V and 0 bases from J, leaving 11 bases between. Germline V gene data show CDR1 as SGHRS and CDR2 as YFSETQ.